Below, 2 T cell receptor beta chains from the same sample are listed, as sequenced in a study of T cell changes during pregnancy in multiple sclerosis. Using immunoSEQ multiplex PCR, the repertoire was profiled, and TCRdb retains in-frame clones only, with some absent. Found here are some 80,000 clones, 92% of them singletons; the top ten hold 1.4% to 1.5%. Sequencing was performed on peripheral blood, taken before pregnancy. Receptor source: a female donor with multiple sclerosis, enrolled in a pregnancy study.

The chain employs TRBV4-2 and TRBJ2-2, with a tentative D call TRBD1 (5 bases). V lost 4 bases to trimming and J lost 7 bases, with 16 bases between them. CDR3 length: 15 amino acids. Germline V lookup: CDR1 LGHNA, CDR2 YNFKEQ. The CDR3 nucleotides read TGTGCCAGCAGCCTCGGCAGGGAATTCGACGGGGAGCTGTTTTTT. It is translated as CASSLGREFDGELFF.

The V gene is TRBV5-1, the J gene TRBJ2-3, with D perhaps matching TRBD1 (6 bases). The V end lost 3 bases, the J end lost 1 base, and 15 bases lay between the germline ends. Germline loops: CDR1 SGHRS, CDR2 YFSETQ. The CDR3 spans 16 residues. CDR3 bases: TGCGCCAGCAGCTCACTACAGGGTTGGGGCACAGATACGCAGTATTTT. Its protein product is CASSSLQGWGTDTQYF.